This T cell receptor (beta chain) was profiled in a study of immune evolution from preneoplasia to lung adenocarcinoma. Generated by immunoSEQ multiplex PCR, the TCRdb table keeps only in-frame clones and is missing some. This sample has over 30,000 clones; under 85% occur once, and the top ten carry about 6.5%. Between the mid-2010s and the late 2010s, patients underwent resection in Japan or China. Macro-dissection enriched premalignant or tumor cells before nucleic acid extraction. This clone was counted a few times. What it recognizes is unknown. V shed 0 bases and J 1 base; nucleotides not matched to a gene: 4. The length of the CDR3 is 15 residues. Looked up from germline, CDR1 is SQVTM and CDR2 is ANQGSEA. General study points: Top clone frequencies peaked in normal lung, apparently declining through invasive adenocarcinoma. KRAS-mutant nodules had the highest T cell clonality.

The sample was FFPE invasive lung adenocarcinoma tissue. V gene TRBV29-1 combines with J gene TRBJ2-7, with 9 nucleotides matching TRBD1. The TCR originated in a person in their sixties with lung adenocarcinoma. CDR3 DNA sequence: TGCAGCGTTGAAGATCAGGGACAGGGATCCTACGAGCAGTACTTC. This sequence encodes CSVEDQGQGSYEQYF.